What follows are 31 T cell receptor beta chains derived from one specimen sequenced in a study of OX40 agonist ivuxolimab in advanced cancers. Measured with immunoSEQ multiplex PCR; TCRdb has only the in-frame clones, and not every one. Of tens of thousands of clones in the sample, roughly nine tenths were seen once. Source: CD4+ or CD8+ T cells sorted from blood, taken in a trial of the OX40 agonist ivuxolimab. The receptors derive from an adult with an advanced solid tumor such as melanoma, head and neck, liver or kidney cancer.

V gene TRBV12-1 combines with J gene TRBJ1-5; whether TRBD1, the table's D call, matches the DNA was not checked. TRBV12-1 is a pseudogene locus. CDR3 size: 15 residues. The CDR3 loop reads CASSRGQGVNQPQHF. DNA for the CDR3: TGTGCCAGCAGCCGGGGACAGGGGGTCAATCAGCCCCAGCATTTT.

This chain uses TRBV2 with TRBJ1-4; 9 nucleotides line up with TRBD1. V was pared by 5 bases and J by 3 bases, with 7 bases of the junction left unmatched. Germline CDR1 and CDR2: SNHLY and FYNNEI. The CDR3 covers 16 residues. The CDR3 DNA reads as TGTGCCAGCAGTCCCGGGACAGGGAGGTCTAATGAAAAACTGTTTTTT. This translates into CASSPGTGRSNEKLFF.

J is TRBJ2-5 and V is TRBV18; 9 bases line up with TRBD1. The CDR3 consists of 12 residues. The V and J ends lost 5 bases and 7 bases, in that order; junction bases with no gene match: 2. The germline CDR1 and CDR2 sequences are KGHSH and LQKENI. The CDR3: CASSSGQGTQYF. For the CDR3, the DNA is TGTGCCAGCTCATCGGGACAGGGGACCCAGTACTTC.

The gene calls are TRBV28 and TRBJ2-1, with 7 bases identical to TRBD1. The CDR3 extends over 15 amino acids. The junction had 10 bases not matched to a gene; V was cut back by 7 bases and J by 4 bases. Germline lookup yields CDR1 MDHEN and CDR2 SYDVKM. The CDR3 here is CASTRPGTAYNEQFF. In nucleotides, the CDR3 is TGTGCCAGCACTAGGCCTGGGACAGCTTACAATGAGCAGTTCTTC.

The chain joins TRBV7-8 to TRBJ2-7; 12 bases line up with TRBD2. The CDR3 contains 15 residues. With 5 bases clipped from V and 3 bases from J, the junction kept 5 bases outside the gene matches. The germline gives CDR1 SGHVS, CDR2 FQNEAQ. The CDR3 region is CASSSPGLAGYEQYF. CDR3 in DNA: TGTGCCAGCAGCAGTCCGGGACTAGCGGGCTACGAGCAGTACTTC.

The chain is built from TRBV5-8 and TRBJ1-3, with TRBD1 as a possible D gene (5 bases). Looked up from germline, CDR1 is SGHTS and CDR2 is YDEGEE. V was cut by 0 bases and J by 2 bases, with 9 bases left in between. The CDR3 totals 15 residues. The CDR3 spells CASSLDGTAGNTIYF. DNA for the CDR3: TGTGCCAGCAGCTTGGACGGGACGGCTGGAAACACCATATATTTT.

This sequence joins TRBV7-3 and TRBJ2-7, with no clear D. This CDR3 region has 15 residues. Germline V gene data show CDR1 as SGHTA and CDR2 as FQGTGA. V lost 5 bases and J 6 bases, leaving 20 bases between the germline ends. This CDR3 is CASSPQRTNLREQYF. DNA for the CDR3: TGTGCCAGCAGCCCTCAAAGGACCAACCTACGCGAGCAGTACTTC.

The chain uses TRBV6-5 and TRBJ2-7; 16 nucleotides agree with TRBD2. The CDR3 sequence is 15 residues long. From germline, CDR1 is MNHEY and CDR2 SVGAGI. Trimming removed 5 bases from V and 4 bases from J; junction bases left unmatched: 2. CDR3 loop: CASSPGLAGGYEQYF. The CDR3 bases are TGTGCCAGCAGTCCGGGACTAGCGGGAGGGTACGAGCAGTACTTC.

The V call is TRBV30, the J call TRBJ1-1, with D hard to call. This CDR3 contains 14 residues. The germline gives CDR1 GTSNPN, CDR2 SVGIG (reference sequence). Trimming removed 0 bases at V and 4 bases at J, with 12 bases between. Here the CDR3 reads CAWSVAGGSTEAFF. The CDR3 DNA sequence: TGTGCCTGGAGTGTTGCAGGAGGTAGCACTGAAGCTTTCTTT.

V usage is TRBV5-1 and J usage is TRBJ2-6; D uncertain. V lost 3 bases and J lost 0, with 10 bases in between. CDR3 length: 16 amino acids. The V gene's germline CDR1 is SGHRS and CDR2 YFSETQ. CDR3: CASSSDGLSGANVLTF. The DNA of the CDR3 is TGCGCCAGCAGCTCAGACGGTCTCTCTGGGGCCAACGTCCTGACTTTC.

The chain combines TRBV23-1 with TRBJ2-1, with D perhaps matching TRBD1 or TRBD2 (5 bases each). TRBV23-1 is an ORF, and what it does is uncertain. The CDR3 is 14 residues long. The V gene lost 10 bases and the J gene lost 8 bases, with 21 bases spanning the gap. Written as DNA, the CDR3 is TGCGCCAAGGGAGCCGGGACCCATGGGGATGAGCAGTTCTTC. This gives the protein CAKGAGTHGDEQFF.

This CDR3 reads CASSLSSGTPKYEQFF. The CDR3 bases are TGTGCCAGCAGCTTGAGCTCCGGGACCCCCAAGTATGAGCAGTTCTTC. This chain links TRBV7-6 with TRBJ2-1; D is possibly TRBD1 or TRBD2 (5 bases each). CDR1 is SGHVS and CDR2 is FNYEAQ in the germline V gene. Deletions cut 3 bases from V and 8 bases from J, with 20 bases between. CDR3 size: 16 residues.

This chain uses TRBV14 with TRBJ2-7, with D uncertain. The CDR3 runs 11 residues. V was trimmed by 10 bases and J by 2 bases, leaving 9 bases between them. From germline, CDR1 is SGHDN and CDR2 FVKESK. The DNA for the CDR3 is TGTGCCATCCACCCCGCCTACGAGCAGTACTTC. It is translated as CAIHPAYEQYF.

V gene TRBV4-3 combines with J gene TRBJ1-6; perhaps TRBD1 as D (6 bases). The germline CDR1 and CDR2 sequences are LGHNA and YSLEER. Trimming stripped 0 bases from V and 6 bases from J, with 9 bases between. The CDR3 is 15 amino acids. This CDR3 is CASSQDQGSNSPLHF. Here the CDR3 DNA reads TGCGCCAGCAGCCAAGATCAGGGGAGTAATTCACCCCTCCACTTT.

CDR3 in DNA: TGTGCCAGCACGTTCTTCCGGAATGAGCAGTTCTTC. As protein: CASTFFRNEQFF. V gene TRBV6-1 combines with J gene TRBJ2-1; D is unresolved. Germline V gene data show CDR1 as MNHNS and CDR2 as SASEGT. Trimming removed 7 bases at V and 7 bases at J, with 11 bases between. The length of the CDR3 is 12 residues.

The chain carries TRBV6-1 and TRBJ2-3, with D perhaps TRBD1 (5 bases). The germline CDR1 and CDR2 sequences are MNHNS and SASEGT. V was pared by 5 bases and J by 5 bases, with 5 bases between. The CDR3 loop spans 11 amino acids. The CDR3 reads CASSTGDTQYF. CDR3 sequence (DNA): TGTGCCAGCAGTACAGGAGATACGCAGTATTTT.

The genes are TRBV18 and TRBJ2-7; D unclear. Germline CDR1 is KGHSH and CDR2 is LQKENI. With 6 bases removed from V and 2 bases from J, the gap between germline ends came to 11 bases. The CDR3 contains 13 residues. The CDR3 coding sequence is TGTGCCAGCTCTGCGTCTGGAGCCTACGAGCAGTACTTC. This translates into CASSASGAYEQYF.

The rearrangement uses TRBV14 and TRBJ1-4; weak D call: TRBD1 (5 bases). Trimming left V 3 bases short and J 8 bases short, with 22 bases between. CDR1 and CDR2 from the germline V gene are SGHDN and FVKESK. The CDR3 loop spans 17 amino acids. The CDR3: CASSHRPGTLKGEKLFF. The CDR3 DNA follows: TGTGCCAGCAGCCATCGTCCCGGGACTCTAAAGGGAGAAAAACTGTTTTTT.

The count of this clone is one. The chain uses TRBV6-5 and TRBJ2-7; perhaps TRBD2 as D (6 bases). Per germline, CDR1 MNHEY and CDR2 SVGAGI. Trimming took 7 bases from V and 4 from J, leaving 17 bases between them. The CDR3 runs 14 residues. In DNA, the CDR3 is TGTGCCAGCACCTCGGGAGTGTCGGGTTACGAGCAGTACTTC. It yields the protein CASTSGVSGYEQYF.

V gene TRBV7-3 combines with J gene TRBJ2-1; 10 bases align to TRBD1. CDR1 is SGHTA and CDR2 is FQGTGA in the germline V gene. CDR3 length: 15 residues. V gave up 3 bases and J gave up 7 bases; unmatched junction bases: 6. CDR3 residues: CASSFGQGGWNEQFF. CDR3 coding DNA: TGTGCCAGCAGCTTTGGACAGGGGGGATGGAATGAGCAGTTCTTC.

CDR3 DNA sequence: TGTGCCAGCAGTTTAACGGCGGGCCAAGAGACCCAGTACTTC. As protein: CASSLTAGQETQYF. The chain recombines TRBV6-5 with TRBJ2-5; D possibly corresponds to TRBD2 (5 bases). This CDR3 is built from 14 residues. Germline values: CDR1 MNHEY, CDR2 SVGAGI. V was shortened by 4 bases and J by 1 base, with 10 bases between the two germline ends.

This clone was observed a few times. V and J are TRBV28 and TRBJ1-2; D ambiguous. This CDR3 has 14 residues. Germline loops: CDR1 MDHEN, CDR2 SYDVKM. The germline V and J ends were trimmed by 6 bases and 6 bases, with 17 bases remaining between them. The chain's CDR3 is CASRPPGRADGYTF. Here the CDR3 DNA reads TGTGCCAGCAGGCCTCCTGGGCGTGCGGATGGCTACACCTTC.

The chain uses TRBV27 and TRBJ1-1; TRBD1 is a possible D gene (6 bases). V dropped 6 bases and J dropped 0 bases, with 14 bases sitting between them. Germline V gives CDR1 MNHEY, CDR2 SMNVEV (reference sequence). CDR3 size: 15 residues. CDR3 in amino acids: CASRPGTHLNTEAFF. The CDR3 DNA reads as TGTGCCAGCAGGCCCGGGACACACCTGAACACTGAAGCTTTCTTT.

The gene calls are TRBV14 and TRBJ2-2; no definite D call. Trimming took off 0 bases at V and 0 bases at J, with 2 bases between the two ends. The CDR3 is made up of 14 amino acids. Per germline, CDR1 SGHDN and CDR2 FVKESK. CDR3 sequence: CASSQDPNTGELFF. As DNA, the CDR3 is TGTGCCAGCAGCCAAGATCCGAACACCGGGGAGCTGTTTTTT.

This rearrangement joins TRBV5-1 to TRBJ1-2, with 8 bases aligning to TRBD1. The J segment lost 8 bases and the V segment lost 4 bases, leaving 10 bases of the junction unmatched. Germline CDR1 reads SGHRS; CDR2 reads YFSETQ. The CDR3 loop spans 14 amino acids. CDR3 DNA sequence: TGCGCCAGCAGCCCTGGGACAGGTACGGGAGGCTACACCTTC. Translation gives CASSPGTGTGGYTF.

The rearrangement joins TRBV4-3 to TRBJ2-5; possibly TRBD1 for D (6 bases). The length of the CDR3 is 14 residues. Trimming shortened V by 0 bases and J by 3 bases, and 8 bases separated the two germline ends. The germline V gene encodes CDR1 LGHNA and CDR2 YSLEER. CDR3 loop: CASSQDTGKETQYF. CDR3 DNA: TGCGCCAGCAGCCAAGATACAGGGAAAGAGACCCAGTACTTC.

V gene TRBV18 combines with J gene TRBJ1-1; a possible D gene is TRBD1 (5 bases). V gave up 1 base and J gave up 8 bases, with 8 bases separating them. This CDR3 spans 12 amino acids. Germline CDR1 and CDR2: KGHSH and LQKENI. The CDR3 bases are TGTGCCAGCTCACCACTCCGGGGGGAAGCTTTCTTT. As protein: CASSPLRGEAFF.

The V and J genes are TRBV19 and TRBJ2-1; D tentatively fits TRBD1 or TRBD2 (5 bases each). The CDR3 totals 13 residues. The V end lost 6 bases, the J end lost 8 bases, and 14 bases lay between the germline ends. Germline loops: CDR1 LNHDA, CDR2 SQIVND (reference sequence). CDR3 nucleotide sequence: TGTGCCAGTAGCGTACGGGACGGCGATGAGCAGTTCTTC. Its translation is CASSVRDGDEQFF. The full variable domain, completed using reference TRBV19 and TRBJ2-1, is DGGITQSPKYLFRKEGQNVTLSCEQNLNHDAMYWYRQDPGQGLRLIYYSQIVNDFQKGDIAEGYSVSREKKESFPLTVTSAQKNPTAFYLCASSVRDGDEQFFGPGTRLTVL.

This rearrangement joins TRBV10-3 to TRBJ2-5; D gene ambiguous. The CDR3 is made up of 13 amino acids. Per the germline V gene, CDR1 is ENHRY and CDR2 is SYGVKD. Trimming pared 6 bases from V and 2 bases from J, leaving 10 bases between. The CDR3 coding sequence is TGTGCCATCAGGAAAGGCGAGCAAGAGACCCAGTACTTC. The encoded protein is CAIRKGEQETQYF.

Written as DNA, the CDR3 is TGTGCCAGCAGTGACGGGGTACAAGAGACCCAGTACTTC. This codes for CASSDGVQETQYF. The rearrangement joins TRBV2 to TRBJ2-5; the D gene is possibly TRBD2 (5 bases). Germline CDR1 reads SNHLY; CDR2 reads FYNNEI. This CDR3 contains 13 residues. Trimming took 3 bases from V and 2 from J, leaving 7 bases between them.

The chain links TRBV7-9 to TRBJ2-3; D is uncertain. Germline V gene lookup returns CDR1 SEHNR and CDR2 FQNEAQ (reference sequence). V was cut by 5 bases and J by 2 bases, with 11 bases left in between. The CDR3 covers 14 residues. CDR3 sequence reads: CASSPNGPTDTQYF. For the CDR3, the DNA is TGTGCCAGCAGCCCCAATGGCCCCACAGATACGCAGTATTTT. Combining the CDR3 with reference TRBV7-9 and TRBJ2-3 gives the whole variable domain DTGVSQNPRHKITKRGQNVTFRCDPISEHNRLYWYRQTLGQGPEFLTYFQNEAQLEKSRLLSDRFSAERPKGSFSTLEIQRTEQGDSAMYLCASSPNGPTDTQYFGPGTRLTVL.